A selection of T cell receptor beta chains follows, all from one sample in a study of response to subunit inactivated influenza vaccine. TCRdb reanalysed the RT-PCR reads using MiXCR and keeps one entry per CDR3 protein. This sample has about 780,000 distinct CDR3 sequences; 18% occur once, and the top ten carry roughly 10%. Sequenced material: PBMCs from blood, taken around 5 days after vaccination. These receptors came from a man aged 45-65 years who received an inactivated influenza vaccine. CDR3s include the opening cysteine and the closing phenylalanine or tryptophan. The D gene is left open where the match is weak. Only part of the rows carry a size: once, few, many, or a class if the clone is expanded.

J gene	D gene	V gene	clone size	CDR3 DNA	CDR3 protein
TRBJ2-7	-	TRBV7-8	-	TGTGCCAGCAGCTTGGGTTCAGGGCCAGCCTACGAGCAGTACTTC	CASSLGSGPAYEQYF
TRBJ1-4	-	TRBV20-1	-	TGCAGTGCTAGAGCAACCTTTGGGGAAAAACTGTTTTTT	CSARATFGEKLFF
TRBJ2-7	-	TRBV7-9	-	TGTGCCAGCAGCCCACCCGGGGAGCAGCAGTACTTC	CASSPPGEQQYF
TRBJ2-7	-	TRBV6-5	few	TGTGCCAGCAGTTACTCGACCGATTGGGAGCAGTACTTC	CASSYSTDWEQYF
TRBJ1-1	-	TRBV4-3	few	TGCGCCAGCAGCCAAGATTCGTTAGAGAACACTGAAGCTTTCTTT	CASSQDSLENTEAFF
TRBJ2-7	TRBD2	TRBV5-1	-	TGCGCCAGCAGCCGAGCTTGGGGGCCCGGGACTAGCGGCTCCTACGAGCAGTACTTC	CASSRAWGPGTSGSYEQYF
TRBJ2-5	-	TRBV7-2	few	TGTGCCAGCAGCTTAAGGAGGGAAGAGACCCAGTACTTC	CASSLRREETQYF
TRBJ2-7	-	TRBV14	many	TGTGCCAGCAGCCTGCTCGGACAGAACTACGAGCAGTACTTC	CASSLLGQNYEQYF
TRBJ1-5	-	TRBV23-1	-	TGCGCCAGCAGTCAATTGTTAGGCGAAGAGAGACAGGCCGATCAGCCCCAGCATTTT	CASSQLLGEERQADQPQHF
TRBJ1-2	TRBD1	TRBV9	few	TGTGCCAGCAGCGGGGTTGGGGACAGAATGAACTATGGCTACACCTTC	CASSGVGDRMNYGYTF
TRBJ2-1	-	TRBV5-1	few	TGCGCCAGCAGCTTGGATTCCTTTATGTTGTGGAATGAGCAGTTCTTC	CASSLDSFMLWNEQFF
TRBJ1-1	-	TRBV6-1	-	TGTGCCAGCAGTCCATGGACGGAACACACTGAAGCTTTCTTT	CASSPWTEHTEAFF
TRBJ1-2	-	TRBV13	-	TGTGCCAGCAGCTTAATTGACAGTGCATTCTATGGCTACACCTTC	CASSLIDSAFYGYTF
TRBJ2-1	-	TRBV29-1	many	TGCAGCGTTGATCGGCAGGGAAACAATGAGCAGTTCTTC	CSVDRQGNNEQFF
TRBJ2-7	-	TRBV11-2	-	TGTGCCAGCAGCCCTAGTGGTTTCGGAACAAGGAGCTCCTACGAGCAGTACTTC	CASSPSGFGTRSSYEQYF
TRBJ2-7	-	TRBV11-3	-	TGTGCCAGCAGCTTAGAATGGGGTAACGAGCAGTACTTC	CASSLEWGNEQYF
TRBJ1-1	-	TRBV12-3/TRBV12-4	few	TGTGCCAGCAGTTCTCAGGCTGAAGCTTTCTTT	CASSSQAEAFF
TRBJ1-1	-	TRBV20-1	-	TGCAGTGCGTTTCATGGGAACACTGAAGCTTTCTTT	CSAFHGNTEAFF